These T cell receptor beta chains were read from a single sample in a study of shared clonotypes between healthy human individuals. The method was immunoSEQ multiplex PCR; TCRdb's version includes in-frame clones alone and lacks a portion of them. The sample consists of 1.4 million or so clones, approximately 98.5% of them appearing once. The specimen sequenced was naive CD4+ T cells sorted from blood. Receptors originate from a man aged 25 to 40 in good health. The CDR3 runs from the conserved cysteine through the conserved F or W. A D gene is named only where the DNA matches it firmly.

D	J	V	DNA	CDR3
NA	TRBJ1-4	TRBV2	TGTGCCAGCAGTGAAGAATTTGGGCTACGACTTTTT	CASSEEFGLRLF
TRBD1	TRBJ1-5	TRBV28	TGTGCCAGTGTGGACAGGGTCGCTCAGCCCCAGCATTTT	CASVDRVAQPQHF
NA	TRBJ2-5	TRBV18	TGTGCCAGCTCACCACAGCCGACGGCTAAATCGCACTTC	CASSPQPTAKSHF
NA	TRBJ2-1	TRBV7-9	TGTGCCAGCAGCCCCACCCCCGGTCCAAATGAGCAGTTCTTC	CASSPTPGPNEQFF
NA	TRBJ2-4	TRBV6-6	TGTGCCAGCAGTTATCAAGCGGTAGCCAAAAACATTCAGTACTTC	CASSYQAVAKNIQYF
NA	TRBJ2-7	TRBV18	TGTGCCAGCTCACCAGCGGGGCTTTACGAGCAGTACTTC	CASSPAGLYEQYF
TRBD2	TRBJ2-1	TRBV9	TGTGCCAGCAGCGGGGAGGGTGGTTTTGCGAATGAGCAGTTCTTC	CASSGEGGFANEQFF
TRBD2	TRBJ2-5	TRBV5-1	TGCGCCAGCAGCTTGGGACTAGCGGGATCTCAAGAGACCCAGTACTTC	CASSLGLAGSQETQYF
NA	TRBJ2-7	TRBV19	TGTGCCAGTAGTTTTGGACAGCCCTACGAGCAGTACTTC	CASSFGQPYEQYF
TRBD1	TRBJ2-2	TRBV19	TGTGCCAGTAGGGACAGGGCTACCGGGGAGCTGTTTTTT	CASRDRATGELFF
TRBD1	TRBJ2-7	TRBV5-1	TGCGCCAGCAGCAAGGGACAGGGCTACGAGCAGTACTTC	CASSKGQGYEQYF
NA	TRBJ1-5	TRBV29-1	TGCAGCGTTGGGTTCGCGGGAATTAATCAGCCCCAGCATTTT	CSVGFAGINQPQHF
NA	TRBJ1-2	TRBV9	TGTGCCAGCAGCCGGCGGGGCGACTATGGCTACACCTTC	CASSRRGDYGYTF
NA	TRBJ2-7	TRBV7-9	TGTGCCAGCAGCCCACAAGCTTATGACGACACCCGCGCGAACTACGAGCAGTACTTC	CASSPQAYDDTRANYEQYF
NA	TRBJ1-3	TRBV5-1	TGCGCCAGCAGCTTAGGTTTCAGCTCTGGAAACACCATATATTTT	CASSLGFSSGNTIYF
NA	TRBJ1-3	TRBV5-6	TGTGCCAGCAGCTTGGGTCCCACCATATATTTT	CASSLGPTIYF
NA	TRBJ1-2	TRBV7-9	TGTGCCAGCACCCGACGGGACTATGGCTACACCTTC	CASTRRDYGYTF